This entry lists 5 T cell receptor beta chains sequenced from one sample in a study of regulatory T cells in long-lasting Graves disease. Time point defined: newly diagnosed GD, antithyroid drugs for less than 3 months. From RNA extracted from PBMCs, the TCR library was made. Arm-PCR of CDR3 regions and iRepertoire HTBI primers were used to build TCR beta libraries. TCRdb reprocessed the multiplex PCR reads with MiXCR, giving one entry per CDR3 protein. Among 620,000 or so distinct CDR3 sequences listed, around 15% were seen once. These data also formed part of another study, on T cells in Graves' hyperthyroidism and ophthalmopathy.

The input for sequencing was peripheral blood mononuclear cells (PBMCs), taken at new diagnosis, from a patient treated with antithyroid drugs. Receptors were obtained from a woman in her 30s with Graves disease.

This clonotype was picked up many times. The chain is built from TRBV2 and TRBJ2-3; no clear D gene. Looked up from germline, CDR1 is SNHLY and CDR2 is FYNNEI. Trimming pared 7 bases from V and 1 base from J, leaving 6 bases between. CDR3 length: 12 residues. The chain's CDR3 is CASNLGTDTQYF. The CDR3 region has the DNA TGTGCCAGCAATTTAGGCACAGATACGCAGTATTTT.

This clonotype was seen ten or more times. The J gene is TRBJ1-1, the V gene TRBV28; tentative D call: TRBD1 (6 bases). This CDR3 contains 13 residues. The germline CDR1 and CDR2 sequences are MDHEN and SYDVKM. V was clipped by 5 bases and J by 5 bases, with 12 bases between them. This CDR3 reads CASSTGTVTEAFF. CDR3 bases: TGTGCCAGCAGTACAGGGACGGTAACTGAAGCTTTCTTT.

In this sample, this clonotype turned up many times. The gene calls are TRBV27 and TRBJ2-7, with unresolved D. CDR1 and CDR2 (germline): MNHEY, SMNVEV (reference sequence). V lost 4 bases, J lost 2 bases, and 15 bases lay in between. This CDR3 has 15 residues. DNA of the CDR3: TGTGCCAGCAGTTCGCGGCCACCCGAACCCTACGAGCAGTACTTC. Translation: CASSSRPPEPYEQYF.

The chain employs TRBV9 and TRBJ2-1; 9 bases are a match to TRBD1. Per the germline V gene, CDR1 is SGDLS and CDR2 is YYNGEE. J lost 1 base, V lost 4 bases, and 3 bases had no gene match. The CDR3 runs to 15 residues. CDR3 loop: CASSTDRGSYNEQFF. Here the CDR3 DNA reads TGTGCCAGCAGCACAGACAGGGGGTCCTACAATGAGCAGTTCTTC.

Many counts were recorded for this clonotype. CDR3 amino acids: CASSRGTKPSLDEQFF. For the CDR3, the DNA is TGTGCCAGCAGCCGTGGAACAAAACCGAGTTTGGATGAGCAGTTCTTC. The rearrangement joins TRBV11-2 to TRBJ2-1; the D is unclear. The germline gives CDR1 SGHAT, CDR2 FQNNGV. The CDR3 length is 16 residues. V lost 5 bases and J lost 8, with 22 bases in between.